This TCR beta chain derives from a study of T cell repertoires in cytomegalovirus infection. TCRdb fed the reads into MiXCR, producing one record per CDR3 protein. The sample has hundreds of thousands of distinct CDR3 sequences; about 10% are singletons. This clonotype was counted ten times or more. The target antigen is unknown. Study-wide findings and caveats: Totalled public TCR beta family frequency picked out people who carried CMV plus the relevant HLA.

Material: PBMCs. The TCR sequence derives from a human donor in good health (CMV status not recorded). Some clones in this sample may be carry-over from other donors' samples.

CDR3 coding DNA: TGTGCCAGCGTAAGGTCTTATGGGAGGTACAATGAGCAGTTCTTC. Translated: CASVRSYGRYNEQFF. V and J are TRBV6-1 and TRBJ2-1, with TRBD2 as a possible D gene (6 bases). The ends were cut back, 8 bases at V and 4 bases at J, with 18 bases in the middle. Germline CDR1 and CDR2: MNHNS and SASEGT. This CDR3 has 15 residues.